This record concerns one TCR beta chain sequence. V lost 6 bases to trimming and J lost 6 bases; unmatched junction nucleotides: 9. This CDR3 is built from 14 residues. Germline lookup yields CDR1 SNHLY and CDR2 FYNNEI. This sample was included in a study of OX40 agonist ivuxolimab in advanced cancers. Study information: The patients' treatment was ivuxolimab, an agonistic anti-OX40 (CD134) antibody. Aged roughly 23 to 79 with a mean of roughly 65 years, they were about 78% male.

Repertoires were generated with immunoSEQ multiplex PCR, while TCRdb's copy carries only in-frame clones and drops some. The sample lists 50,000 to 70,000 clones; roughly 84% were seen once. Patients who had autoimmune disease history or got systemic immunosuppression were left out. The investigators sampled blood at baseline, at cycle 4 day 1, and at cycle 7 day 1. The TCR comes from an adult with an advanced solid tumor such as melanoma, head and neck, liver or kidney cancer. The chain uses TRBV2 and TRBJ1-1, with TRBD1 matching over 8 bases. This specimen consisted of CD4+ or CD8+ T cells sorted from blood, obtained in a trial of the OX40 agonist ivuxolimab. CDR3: CASRYYGQGAEAFF. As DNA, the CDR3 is TGTGCCAGCAGATACTACGGACAGGGAGCTGAAGCTTTCTTT.